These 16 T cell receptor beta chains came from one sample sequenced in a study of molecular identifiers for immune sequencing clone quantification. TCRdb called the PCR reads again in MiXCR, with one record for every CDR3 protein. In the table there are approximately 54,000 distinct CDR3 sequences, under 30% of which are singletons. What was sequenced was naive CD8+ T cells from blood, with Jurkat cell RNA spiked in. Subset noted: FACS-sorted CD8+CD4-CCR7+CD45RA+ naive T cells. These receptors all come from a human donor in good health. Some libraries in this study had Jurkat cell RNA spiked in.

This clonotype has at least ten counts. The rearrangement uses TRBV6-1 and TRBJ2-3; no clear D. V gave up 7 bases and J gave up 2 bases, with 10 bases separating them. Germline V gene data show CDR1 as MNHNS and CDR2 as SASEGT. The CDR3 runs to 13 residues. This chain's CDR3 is CASMAPSTDTQYF. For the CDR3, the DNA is TGTGCCAGCATGGCACCATCCACAGATACGCAGTATTTT.

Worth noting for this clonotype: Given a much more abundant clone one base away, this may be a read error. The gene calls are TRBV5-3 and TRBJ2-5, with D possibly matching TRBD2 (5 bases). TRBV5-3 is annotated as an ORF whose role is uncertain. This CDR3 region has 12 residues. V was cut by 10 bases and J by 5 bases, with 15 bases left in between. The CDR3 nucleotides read TGTGCCTGCAGCTCCGGGGAGGAGACCCAGTACTTC. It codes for CACSSGEETQYF.

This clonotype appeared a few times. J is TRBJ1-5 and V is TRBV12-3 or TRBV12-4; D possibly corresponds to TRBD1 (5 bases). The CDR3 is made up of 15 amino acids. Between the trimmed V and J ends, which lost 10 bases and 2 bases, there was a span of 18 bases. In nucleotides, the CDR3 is TGTGCCACCAGCGAGGGGCAGGTGGGCAATCAGCCCCAGCATTTT. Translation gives CATSEGQVGNQPQHF.

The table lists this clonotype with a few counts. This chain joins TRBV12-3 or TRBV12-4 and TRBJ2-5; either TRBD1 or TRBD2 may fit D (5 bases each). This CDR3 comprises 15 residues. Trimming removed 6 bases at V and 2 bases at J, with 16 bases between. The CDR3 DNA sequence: TGTGCCAGCAGCCCCTACGGGGCAGGACAAGAGACCCAGTACTTC. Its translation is CASSPYGAGQETQYF.

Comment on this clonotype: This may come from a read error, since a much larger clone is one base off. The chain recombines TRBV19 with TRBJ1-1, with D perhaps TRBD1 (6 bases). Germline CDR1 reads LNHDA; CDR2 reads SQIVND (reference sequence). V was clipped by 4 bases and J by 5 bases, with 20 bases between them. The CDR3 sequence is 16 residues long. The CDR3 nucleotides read TGTGCCAGTAGTACCCATACAGGGCCCCTGGAGACTGAAGCTTTCTTT. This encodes CASSTHTGPLETEAFF.

The CDR3 DNA sequence: TGTGCCAGCAGCTTCAGGACTCATGAGCAGTTCTTC. This sequence encodes CASSFRTHEQFF. V and J are TRBV9 and TRBJ2-1, with a weak D call TRBD2 (5 bases). CDR1 is SGDLS, CDR2 YYNGEE, per germline. This CDR3 spans 12 amino acids. V was pared by 4 bases and J by 8 bases, with 10 bases between.

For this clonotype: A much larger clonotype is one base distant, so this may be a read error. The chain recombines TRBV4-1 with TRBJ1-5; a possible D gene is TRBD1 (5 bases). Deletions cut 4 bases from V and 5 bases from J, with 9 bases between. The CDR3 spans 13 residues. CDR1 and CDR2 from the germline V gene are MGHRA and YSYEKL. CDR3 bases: TGCGCCAGCAGCCCAGCGGGGGATCAGCCCCAGCATTTT. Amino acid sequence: CASSPAGDQPQHF.

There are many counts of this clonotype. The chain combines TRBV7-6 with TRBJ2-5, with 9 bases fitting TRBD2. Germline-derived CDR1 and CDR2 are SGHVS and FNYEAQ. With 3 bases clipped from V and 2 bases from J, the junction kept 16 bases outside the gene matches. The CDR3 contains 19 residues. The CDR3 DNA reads TGTGCCAGCAGCTTCTACACGCGGGGGGGCCCCCTTATACAAGAGACCCAGTACTTC. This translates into CASSFYTRGGPLIQETQYF.

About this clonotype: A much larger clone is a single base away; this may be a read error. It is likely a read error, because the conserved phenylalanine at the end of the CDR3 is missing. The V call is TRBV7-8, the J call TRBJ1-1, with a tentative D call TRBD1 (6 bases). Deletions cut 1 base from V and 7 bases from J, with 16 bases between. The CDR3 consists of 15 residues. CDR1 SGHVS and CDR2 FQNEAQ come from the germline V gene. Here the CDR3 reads CASSLDFGGADEAFS. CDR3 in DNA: TGTGCCAGCAGCTTAGATTTCGGGGGGGCGGATGAAGCTTTCTCT.

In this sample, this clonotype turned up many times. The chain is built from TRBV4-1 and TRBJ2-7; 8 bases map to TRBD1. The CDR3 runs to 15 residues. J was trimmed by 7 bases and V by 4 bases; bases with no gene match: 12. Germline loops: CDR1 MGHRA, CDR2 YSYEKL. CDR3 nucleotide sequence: TGCGCCAGCAGCCGGACTGGACAGGGCTCTGGTGAGCAGTACTTC. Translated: CASSRTGQGSGEQYF.

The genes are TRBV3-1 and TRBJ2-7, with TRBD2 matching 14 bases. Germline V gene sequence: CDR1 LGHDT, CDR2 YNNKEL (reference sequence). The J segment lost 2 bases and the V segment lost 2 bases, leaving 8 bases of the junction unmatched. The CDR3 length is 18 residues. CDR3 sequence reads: CASSQMGTSGSSTYEQYF. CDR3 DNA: TGTGCCAGCAGCCAAATGGGGACTAGCGGGAGTTCGACCTACGAGCAGTACTTC.

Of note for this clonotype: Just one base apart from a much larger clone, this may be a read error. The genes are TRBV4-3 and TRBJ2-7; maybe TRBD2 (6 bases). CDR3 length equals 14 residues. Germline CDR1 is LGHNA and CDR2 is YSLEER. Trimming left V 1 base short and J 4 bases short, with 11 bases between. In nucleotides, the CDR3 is TGCGCCAGCAGCCAAGGGCCGGGACTTTACGAGCAGTACTTC. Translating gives CASSQGPGLYEQYF.

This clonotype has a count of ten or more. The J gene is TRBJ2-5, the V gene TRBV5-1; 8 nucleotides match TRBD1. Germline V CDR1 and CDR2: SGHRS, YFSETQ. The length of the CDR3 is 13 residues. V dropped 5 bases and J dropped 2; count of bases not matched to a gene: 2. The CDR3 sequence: CASRGTGQETQYF. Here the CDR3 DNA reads TGCGCCAGCAGAGGGACAGGTCAAGAGACCCAGTACTTC.

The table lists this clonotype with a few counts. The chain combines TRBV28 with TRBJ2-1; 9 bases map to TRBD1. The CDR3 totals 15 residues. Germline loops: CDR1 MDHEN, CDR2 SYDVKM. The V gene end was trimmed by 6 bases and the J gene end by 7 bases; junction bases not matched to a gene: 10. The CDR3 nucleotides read TGTGCCAGCAGGTTAACAGGGGGCGCACGGAATGAGCAGTTCTTC. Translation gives CASRLTGGARNEQFF. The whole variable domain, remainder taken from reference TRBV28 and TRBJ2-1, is DVKVTQSSRYLVKRTGEKVFLECVQDMDHENMFWYRQDPGLGLRLIYFSYDVKMKEKGDIPEGYSVSREKKERFSLILESASTNQTSMYLCASRLTGGARNEQFFGPGTRLTVL.

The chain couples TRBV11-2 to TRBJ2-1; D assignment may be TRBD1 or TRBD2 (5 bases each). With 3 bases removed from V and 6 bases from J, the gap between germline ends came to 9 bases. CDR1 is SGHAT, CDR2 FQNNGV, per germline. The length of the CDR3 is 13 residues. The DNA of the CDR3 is TGTGCCAGCAGCTTGGGACGGACCAATGAGCAGTTCTTC. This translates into CASSLGRTNEQFF. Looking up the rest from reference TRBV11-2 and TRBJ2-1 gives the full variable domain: EAGVAQSPRYKIIEKRQSVAFWCNPISGHATLYWYQQILGQGPKLLIQFQNNGVVDDSQLPKDRFSAERLKGVDSTLKIQPAKLEDSAVYLCASSLGRTNEQFFGPGTRLTVL.

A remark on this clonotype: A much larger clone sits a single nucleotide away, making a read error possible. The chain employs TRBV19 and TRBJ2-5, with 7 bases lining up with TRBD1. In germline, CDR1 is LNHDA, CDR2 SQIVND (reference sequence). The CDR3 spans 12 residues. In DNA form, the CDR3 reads TGTGCCGGTAGTACAGGGGAAGAGACCCAGTACTTC. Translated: CAGSTGEETQYF.